Listed below are T cell receptor beta chains from one sample, sequenced in a study of CD8 T cell repertoires and HIV-1 epitope variants. Data came from immunoSEQ multiplex PCR; TCRdb stores just in-frame clones and leaves some out. The table lists under 100,000 clones, around 67% of them singletons. The specimen sequenced was uncultured baseline CD8+ T cells from peripheral blood mononuclear cells (PBMCs). The receptors come from a male donor with HIV. Each CDR3 is given with its conserved first and last residue. A D gene is named only where the DNA matches it firmly. Clone size appears in some rows only: once, few, many, or a class for an expanded clone.

>13|.|TRBV5-8|TRBJ2-3|.
TGTGCCAGCAGCTTGAGGGGCACAGATACGCAGTATTTT
CASSLRGTDTQYF
>14|.|TRBV5-1|TRBJ2-7|.
TGCGCCAGCAGCCCACAGGGAATCTCCTACGAGCAGTACTTC
CASSPQGISYEQYF
>18|TRBD2|TRBV9|TRBJ2-1|.
TGTGCCAGCAGCGTAGCCCCGGCGGGGGATACCTCCTACAATGAGCAGTTCTTC
CASSVAPAGDTSYNEQFF
>14|.|TRBV25-1|TRBJ2-1|.
TGTGCCAGCACCGGAGGGGAGGGGGGCAATGAGCAGTTCTTC
CASTGGEGGNEQFF
>16|.|TRBV18|TRBJ1-5|.
TGTGCCAGCTCAGAAAAAGCGGGGGCACAGGTTCAGCCCCAGCATTTT
CASSEKAGAQVQPQHF
>13|.|TRBV2|TRBJ2-7|few
TGTGCCAGCAGTGCCTCCGGGACCGGCGAGCAGTACTTC
CASSASGTGEQYF
>16|TRBD2|TRBV10-2|TRBJ2-1|.
TGCGCCAGCAGTGACCCTCGGCTGCGGGGGGGAAATGAGCAGTTCTTC
CASSDPRLRGGNEQFF
>12|TRBD2|TRBV2|TRBJ2-3|.
TGTGCCAGCACTAGCGGGGGAGATACGCAGTATTTT
CASTSGGDTQYF
>9|.|TRBV29-1|TRBJ1-1|.
TGCAGCGTCATCCCCGGCGGTTTCTTT
CSVIPGGFF
>13|.|TRBV7-2|TRBJ2-1|.
TGTGCCAGCAGCTTTGAGGAGTACAATGAGCAGTTCTTC
CASSFEEYNEQFF
>15|.|TRBV19|TRBJ1-2|.
TGTGCCAGTAGTGGCGACTCCGGGTGGAACTATGGCTACACCTTC
CASSGDSGWNYGYTF
>13|.|TRBV7-9|TRBJ2-7|.
TGTGCCAGCAGCTCACTAGGGTCCTACGAGCAGTACTTC
CASSSLGSYEQYF
>16|.|TRBV27|TRBJ2-3|.
TGTGCCAGCAGTTTAGGGGCAGGGACTAGCACAGATACGCAGTATTTT
CASSLGAGTSTDTQYF
>15|.|TRBV6-1|TRBJ2-7|.
TGTGCCAGCAGTGAATTGTCGGAACCCCGCGACGAGCAGTACTTC
CASSELSEPRDEQYF